This T cell receptor (beta chain) derives from a study of T cell responses to AZD1222 COVID-19 vaccine (dated by TCRdb to the early 2020s). For the study in its entirety: A total of approximately 240 trial participants underwent TCR sequencing, of whom more than 200 had received two doses of AZD1222 and around 26 had received two doses of the MenACWY control vaccine. Enrollment into the trials was organized by age into subgroups of 18-55, 56-69 and 70-plus years, and those subgroups contained approximately 160, 26 and 62 TCR-sequenced participants, respectively. Overall results and qualifications from the work: A significant rise in spike-specific TCR breadth and depth was observed after two AZD1222 doses relative to day 0 and relative to MenACWY recipients. No day 14 peak-response samples were available, so repertoires were characterized only after the peak T cell response. Conclusions about previously exposed vaccinees are limited, since just a handful of AZD1222 recipients were seropositive for SARS-CoV-2 at baseline. Participants were mostly white British and included more females than males, and it was suggested by the authors that clonal diversity may have been underestimated. The 56-69-year group was small, and its depth increase did not reach significance, likely because of low power. The whole spike protein was spanned by vaccine-associated CD4 TCRs, and dominant responses were seen in regions 160-218 and 743-854. Reportedly, almost half of the unique spike-specific TCRs recognized epitopes lying outside the regions that are mutated in the B.1.351 and B.1.1.7 variants.

Sample time point, as interpreted from the label and publication: about 28 days (+/-7) after the second vaccine dose. Because spike-specific TCR depth and breadth did not differ between the two schedules, AZD1222 recipients who got a second dose at roughly 4 weeks were pooled with those who got a second dose at roughly 12 weeks. Vaccinee samples came from UK trials COV001 and COV002, including a single-blind randomized controlled phase 2/3 trial of AZD1222 (ChAdOx1 nCoV-19) in healthy adults. Trial participant PBMC samples were collected at day 0 and day 28 after the second dose for TCRbeta chain sequencing. Looking up the germline V gene yields CDR1 MNHEY and CDR2 SVGAGI. Including the terminal cysteine and phenylalanine, the CDR3 comprises 16 residues. Kept here is only the CDR3 DNA, which spans 48 bases and is read in frame from base 1. V has 4 bases trimmed and J has 0 bases trimmed; junction bases matching no gene number 3.

Concerning this clone itself: This clone's antigen is unknown. No quality values exist for individual bases; no much larger clone is one base distant.

The CDR3 regions of human TCRbeta chains were subjected to immunosequencing. For the original study's pipeline: TCRs in the repertoires were compared against a reference library of SARS-CoV-2-specific TCRs that had been generated with the MIRA antigen-specificity platform. Breadth was defined as the fraction of unique TCRs that were SARS-CoV-2-associated, and depth was defined as the fraction of total T cells that were SARS-CoV-2-associated. Using the MIRA data, each spike-specific TCR was mapped to the spike region that the TCR reacts to and placed in a CD4 or CD8 class. Log10-transformed breadth and depth values were compared by one-way ANOVA with Sidak's multiple comparisons tests. The table was pulled from immuneACCESS by TCRdb, which kept in-frame rearrangements only. Such tables lose some clones; where checked, under half of the loss comes from unresolved V genes, and the rest has no known cause. That table gives V, J and clone size, and the DNA gave D and trimming. The sample has 100,000 to 130,000 clones on record, around 90% of them singletons. The biggest ten clones account for less than 6% of the sample.

This sequence originates from an adult who received the AZD1222 COVID-19 vaccine. The sequencing used peripheral blood, collected 28 days after the second AZD1222 dose. In this chain, TRBV6-5 is recombined with TRBJ2-1; 10 nucleotides in the junction match TRBD1. The DNA sequence is as follows: TGTGCCAGCAGTTCACGGGACAGGGGCTCCTACAATGAGCAGTTCTTC. The encoded protein is CASSSRDRGSYNEQFF.